Listed below are T cell receptor beta chains from one sample, sequenced in a study of T cell responses to AZD1222 COVID-19 vaccine. Assay: immunoSEQ multiplex PCR; the TCRdb copy retains only in-frame clones and omits some. The sample lists about 140,000 clones; roughly 90% were seen once. Sample: peripheral blood, taken on day 0 of AZD1222 vaccination. These receptors originate from an adult in good health. Both conserved end residues are part of each CDR3. For some rows the clone size is stated as once, few or many, or as a class when expanded; others skip it.

>TRBV18|.
CASSPRTGLENTEAFF
>TRBV4-2|.
CASSQVPGLAGGQNTDTQYF
>TRBV14|.
CASSQIEDEAFF
>TRBV7-8|.
CASSLVTGSPLHF
>TRBV29-1|.
CSVGGRGETQYF
>TRBV28|.
CASSLNGYTF
>TRBV5-8|few
CASSLNDFGKSSYEQYF
>TRBV28|.
CASSHPGQPPYEQYF
>TRBV6-5|.
CASSYGHTYSGNTIYF
>TRBV4-2|.
CASSQPRTSGGGLQETQYF
>TRBV28|.
CASSIGGQGSGYTF
>TRBV2|.
CASSPYGQGASYEQYF
>TRBV10-3|once
CAISEGNPEYEQYF
>TRBV6-5|few
CASRDRVTYTEAFF
>TRBV4-1|.
CASSQEVSRDRDDATNEKLFF
>TRBV10-3|.
CAISRLLNTEAFF
>TRBV27|once
CASMLSGGNEQFF
>TRBV7-9|.
CASSSDTYLETQYF
>TRBV28|.
CASTRPGNTEAFF
>TRBV11-3|.
CASSPGISGTEAFF
>TRBV11-2|.
CASSLWGRGGAGELFF
>TRBV6-6|once
CASRPTGGYEQYF
>TRBV20-1|.
CSACGEEGAKAFF
>TRBV9|.
CASTPRGGSDTQYF
>TRBV24-1|.
CATSERGLSYEQYF
>TRBV7-2|.
CASSLGQGANEQFF
>TRBV4-2|.
CASSQGNQAGTDTQYF
>TRBV6-5|.
CASNPTGYNEQFF
>TRBV3-1/TRBV3-2|.
CASSQDDWREQYF
>TRBV5-4|.
CASSAPGILYEQYF
>TRBV7-9|.
CASSSTGTPPIAEQYF
>TRBV6-1|.
CASSENQGSTDTQYF
>TRBV27|.
CASSLLAGGPTDTQYF
>TRBV13|.
CASSLVTSGGANEQFF
>TRBV2|.
CARGGQNTGELFF
>TRBV7-2|.
CASSWDREYREQYF
>TRBV5-1|.
CASSLAFPTVYGYTF
>TRBV5-1|.
CASSLTGLAGTQETQYF
>TRBV15|.
CATSRDRQEGNEKLFF
>TRBV7-2|.
CASSLGPSKNTGELFF
>TRBV9|.
CASSVEPLRELFF
>TRBV9|few
CASSVFIGEALYEQYF
>TRBV2|.
CASISRVSEETQYF
>TRBV4-1|.
CASSQVGTANTEAFF
>TRBV4-2|.
CASSQSPAGGNEQFF
>TRBV24-1|.
CATSDLREGEKLFF
>TRBV7-9|.
CASSAGLAGGNEQFF
>TRBV5-5|.
CASSFGRDNQPQHF
>TRBV5-4|.
CASSLVPGPGETQYF
>TRBV6-5|.
CASRGQLDFSNEQFF
>TRBV15|.
CATSRDQKLFF
>TRBV12-5|.
CASGFQGAGELFF
>TRBV5-1|.
CASSLITGLNTEAFF
>TRBV24-1|.
CATSEESEQFF
>TRBV11-2|.
CASSFSASNQPQHF
>TRBV6-6|once
CARRPRQGADGELFF
>TRBV6-6|.
CASLGLLYNEQFF
>TRBV4-1|.
CASSQIGADTQYF
>TRBV6-2/TRBV6-3|.
CASSYSRAGYTF